This T cell receptor beta chain was obtained from a study of T cells in Graves' hyperthyroidism and ophthalmopathy. About the study: Upon initial diagnosis and before any treatment, peripheral blood was collected.

CDR3 length equals 14 residues. Trimming removed 5 bases from V and 1 base from J; junction bases left unmatched: 2. This clonotype has a count of ten or more. RNA transcripts were the template for amplifying TCR beta CDR3 regions. HTBI primers were used for first-round RT-PCR of the TCR CDR3. Using its own MiXCR run on the multiplex PCR reads, TCRdb lists one record per CDR3 protein. The data hold 250,000 to 300,000 distinct CDR3 sequences, with about 15% observed a single time. Cells are PBMCs isolated from around 10 ml of fresh blood. The sample taken for sequencing was blood. The chain recombines TRBV12-3 or TRBV12-4 with TRBJ2-5; 9 bases are shared with TRBD1. The TCR sequence derives from an older woman with Graves' ophthalmopathy. The CDR3 region has the DNA TGTGCCAGCAGTCGGGACAGGGCCCAAGAGACCCAGTACTTC. Translated, it gives CASSRDRAQETQYF.